Shown below are 7 T cell receptor beta chains from a single sample sequenced in a study of blood T cell repertoires in COVID-19. Assay: immunoSEQ multiplex PCR; the TCRdb copy retains only in-frame clones and omits some. The sample lists about 220,000 clones; approximately 83% were seen once. Sequencing was done on a sample of PBMCs or T cells enriched from blood (not recorded which). The receptor source for this set is a woman between 40 and 50 years old with acute COVID-19.

The CDR3 coding sequence is TGTGCCAGCAGTTACTCCTCGACAGGTACCTACGAGCAGTACTTC. Encoded protein: CASSYSSTGTYEQYF. This chain uses TRBV6-6 with TRBJ2-7; the D gene is possibly TRBD1 (6 bases). The germline V gene encodes CDR1 MNHNY and CDR2 SVGAGI (reference sequence). V lost 0 bases to trimming and J lost 2 bases, with 11 bases between them. This CDR3 spans 15 amino acids.

The CDR3 is CASSHAPQGNTGELFF. The CDR3 DNA sequence: TGTGCCAGCAGCCATGCACCACAGGGGAACACCGGGGAGCTGTTTTTT. V gene TRBV27 combines with J gene TRBJ2-2; TRBD1 might be the D (6 bases). CDR1 MNHEY and CDR2 SMNVEV come from the germline V gene (reference sequence). This CDR3 has 16 residues. Trimming took off 6 bases at V and 1 base at J, with 15 bases between the two ends.

Only one count was recorded for this clone. The rearrangement links TRBV6-2 or TRBV6-3 to TRBJ2-7; a possible D gene is TRBD2 (6 bases). Trimming took off 2 bases at V and 6 bases at J, with 17 bases between the two ends. Germline V CDR1 and CDR2: MNHEY, SVGEGT. The CDR3 is 15 residues long. The CDR3 DNA follows: TGTGCCAGCAGTTACGACGGGAGACGGCCCGGCGAGCAGTACTTC. Translation: CASSYDGRRPGEQYF.

The chain combines TRBV29-1 with TRBJ2-1; D is ambiguous. The V end was cut by 4 bases, the J end by 9 bases, with 4 bases between. The CDR3 covers 9 residues. Per the germline V gene, CDR1 is SQVTM and CDR2 is ANQGSEA. CDR3 sequence reads: CSVGPEQFF. CDR3 bases: TGCAGCGTTGGGCCTGAGCAGTTCTTC.

V and J are TRBV1 and TRBJ2-1; TRBD2, the D gene given by the table, was not confirmed from the DNA. TRBV1 constitutes a pseudogene. The CDR3 extends over 19 amino acids. DNA for the CDR3: TGCACCAGCAGCCAAGGGACGACACTAGCGGTGGAGTTACGGAATGAGCAGTTCTTC. Protein: CTSSQGTTLAVELRNEQFF.

The rearrangement joins TRBV9 to TRBJ2-3; 8 nucleotides agree with TRBD2. CDR3 length: 15 amino acids. V shed 0 bases and J 2 bases; nucleotides not matched to a gene: 2. CDR1 SGDLS and CDR2 YYNGEE come from the germline V gene. In nucleotides, the CDR3 is TGTGCCAGCAGCGTAGCGGGAGGGTTCACAGATACGCAGTATTTT. Its protein product is CASSVAGGFTDTQYF.

This clone has only one observation. The rearrangement links TRBV18 to TRBJ2-1; 7 bases are shared with TRBD1. The length of the CDR3 is 15 residues. Germline assignment: CDR1 KGHSH and CDR2 LQKENI. Trimming removed 1 base from V and 2 bases from J; junction bases left unmatched: 2. The CDR3 sequence: CASSPRTGAYNEQFF. DNA for the CDR3: TGTGCCAGCTCACCACGGACAGGTGCCTACAATGAGCAGTTCTTC.